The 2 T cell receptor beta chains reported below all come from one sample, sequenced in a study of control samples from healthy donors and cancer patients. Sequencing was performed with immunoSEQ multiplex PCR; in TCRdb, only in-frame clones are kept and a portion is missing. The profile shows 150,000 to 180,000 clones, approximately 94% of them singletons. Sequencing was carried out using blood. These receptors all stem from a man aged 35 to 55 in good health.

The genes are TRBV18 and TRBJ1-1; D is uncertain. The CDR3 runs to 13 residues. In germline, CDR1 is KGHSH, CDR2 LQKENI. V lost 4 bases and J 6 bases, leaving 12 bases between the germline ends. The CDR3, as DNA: TGTGCCAGCTCACTTCTCGACGCGTCTGAAGCTTTCTTT. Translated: CASSLLDASEAFF.

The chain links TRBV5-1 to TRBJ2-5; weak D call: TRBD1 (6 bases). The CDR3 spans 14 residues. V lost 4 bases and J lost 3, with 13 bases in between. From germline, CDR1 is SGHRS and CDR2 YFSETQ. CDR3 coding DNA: TGCGCCAGCAGCCCATCGACAGGAAAAGAGACCCAGTACTTC. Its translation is CASSPSTGKETQYF. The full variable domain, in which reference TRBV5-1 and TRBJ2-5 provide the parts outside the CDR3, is KAGVTQTPRYLIKTRGQQVTLSCSPISGHRSVSWYQQTPGQGLQFLFEYFSETQRNKGNFPGRFSGRQFSNSRSEMNVSTLELGDSALYLCASSPSTGKETQYFGPGTRLLVL.